The entry below gives a single T cell receptor beta chain sequence along with its context. Antigen unknown. TCRdb used MiXCR to reprocess the reads, holding one entry per CDR3 protein. The sample lists under 250,000 distinct CDR3 sequences, around 6.6% occurring once. The data were obtained in a study of T cell repertoires in cytomegalovirus infection. Study-wide background: Public TCR beta signatures provided an indication of both CMV infection and a matching HLA type. General study results and limits: Cumulative frequency of public TCR beta families picked out carriers of CMV plus the relevant HLA. HLA-C-restricted CMV clonotypes gave the most frequent clonotype in two of eight donors.

With V trimmed by 1 base and J by 6 bases, 9 bases remained unmatched. The CDR3 spans 16 residues. Looked up from germline, CDR1 is MGHRA and CDR2 is YSYEKL. The source of this sequence is a human donor in good health (CMV status not recorded). Some clones in this sample may be carry-over from other donors' samples. The rearrangement links TRBV4-1 to TRBJ1-3, with 7 bases that match TRBD1. The sequenced sample was PBMCs. This chain's CDR3 is CASSQGPRQGLNTIYF. DNA for the CDR3: TGCGCCAGCAGCCAAGGACCCCGACAGGGACTAAACACCATATATTTT.